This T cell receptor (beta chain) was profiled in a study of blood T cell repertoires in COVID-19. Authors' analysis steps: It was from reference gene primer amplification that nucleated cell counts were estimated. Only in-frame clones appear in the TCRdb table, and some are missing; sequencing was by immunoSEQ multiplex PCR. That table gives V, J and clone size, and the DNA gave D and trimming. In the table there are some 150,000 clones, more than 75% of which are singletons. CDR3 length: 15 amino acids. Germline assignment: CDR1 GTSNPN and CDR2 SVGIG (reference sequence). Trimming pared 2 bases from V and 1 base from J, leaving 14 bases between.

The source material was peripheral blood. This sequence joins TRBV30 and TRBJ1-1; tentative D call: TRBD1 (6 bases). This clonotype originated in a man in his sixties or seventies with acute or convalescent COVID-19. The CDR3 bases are TGTGCCTGGAGTTCCCAGGGGACAAGGAACACTGAAGCTTTCTTT. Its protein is CAWSSQGTRNTEAFF.